Listed here are 20 T cell receptor beta chains from one sample, sequenced in a study of technical replicates of blood from a few donors. Repertoires were generated with immunoSEQ multiplex PCR, while TCRdb's copy carries only in-frame clones and drops some. Among tens of thousands of clones, roughly 94% were seen once, and the ten largest hold 0.2% to 0.3%. Specimen: T cells isolated from PBMCs. These receptors all stem from a human donor in good health.

This clone was seen only a few times. The rearrangement joins TRBV19 to TRBJ1-5; possible D gene TRBD1, 5 bases. The V and J ends lost 7 bases and 0 bases respectively, with 13 bases between them. The germline gives CDR1 LNHDA, CDR2 SQIVND (reference sequence). The CDR3 runs 15 residues. CDR3 in DNA: TGTGCCAGTAAGTTGGGGCACAATAGCAATCAGCCCCAGCATTTT. Translated: CASKLGHNSNQPQHF.

The V and J genes are TRBV5-1 and TRBJ1-6, with 10 bases that match TRBD1. Trimming removed 4 bases from V and 1 base from J; junction bases left unmatched: 5. Germline CDR1 and CDR2: SGHRS and YFSETQ. The CDR3 covers 17 residues. Written as DNA, the CDR3 is TGCGCCAGCAGCCCCGGGACAGGGGATTCCTATAATTCACCCCTCCACTTT. This gives the protein CASSPGTGDSYNSPLHF.

The chain combines TRBV7-9 with TRBJ1-5, with 7 bases identical to TRBD1. Germline lookup yields CDR1 SEHNR and CDR2 FQNEAQ (reference sequence). The CDR3 covers 19 residues. V lost 5 bases, J lost 3 bases, and 19 bases stayed unmatched. The chain's CDR3 is CASSQSYPFEQGNNQPQHF. CDR3 nucleotides: TGTGCCAGCAGCCAATCCTATCCTTTTGAACAGGGGAACAATCAGCCCCAGCATTTT.

This clone occurred once. This chain joins TRBV28 and TRBJ1-1; possible D gene TRBD1, 6 bases. CDR3 length: 16 amino acids. Germline V CDR1 and CDR2: MDHEN, SYDVKM. The ends were cut back, 8 bases at V and 2 bases at J, with 21 bases in the middle. The DNA of the CDR3 is TGTGCCAGCCCTGCTCGAGTAACAGGGTCAAACACTGAAGCTTTCTTT. Protein: CASPARVTGSNTEAFF.

The CDR3 is CASSLTGFSGNTIYF. The CDR3 DNA is TGTGCCAGCAGTTTGACAGGGTTCTCTGGAAACACCATATATTTT. The chain links TRBV28 to TRBJ1-3; the match to TRBD1 covers 7 bases. The V segment lost 3 bases and the J segment 0 bases; nucleotides outside the gene matches: 2. CDR1 MDHEN and CDR2 SYDVKM come from the germline V gene. This CDR3 is 15 amino acids long.

This clone was seen a single time. The chain couples TRBV5-6 to TRBJ2-4; TRBD2 matches 7 bases. Unmatched junction bases numbered 14, after V lost 3 bases and J lost 2 bases. The CDR3 length is 18 residues. Germline V gives CDR1 SGHDT, CDR2 YYEEEE. In nucleotides, the CDR3 is TGTGCCAGCAGCTATAAACTACTGGCGGGAGTGTCCAAAAACATTCAGTACTTC. Translating it yields CASSYKLLAGVSKNIQYF.

V usage is TRBV28 and J usage is TRBJ2-2; TRBD1 might be the D (6 bases). CDR3 size: 14 residues. Germline-derived CDR1 and CDR2 are MDHEN and SYDVKM. V was pared by 7 bases and J by 4 bases, with 13 bases between. CDR3 region: CASTLGQFTGELFF. CDR3 DNA: TGTGCCAGCACCCTCGGACAGTTCACCGGGGAGCTGTTTTTT. The full variable domain, with the rest looked up from reference TRBV28 and TRBJ2-2, is DVKVTQSSRYLVKRTGEKVFLECVQDMDHENMFWYRQDPGLGLRLIYFSYDVKMKEKGDIPEGYSVSREKKERFSLILESASTNQTSMYLCASTLGQFTGELFFGEGSRLTVL.

The rearrangement joins TRBV16 to TRBJ2-3, with D possibly matching TRBD2 (6 bases). Germline CDR1 KGHSY, CDR2 FQNENV. There are 16 residues in the CDR3. Deletions cut 3 bases from V and 2 bases from J, with 15 bases between. As DNA, the CDR3 is TGTGCCAGCAGCCATCTGGGCGGGACGAACACAGATACGCAGTATTTT. Its translation is CASSHLGGTNTDTQYF.

The V gene is TRBV5-6, the J gene TRBJ2-3, with 8 nucleotides matching TRBD2. This CDR3 comprises 15 residues. After removal of 3 bases from V and 2 bases from J, the junction contained 5 bases not matched to a gene. Germline CDR1 SGHDT, CDR2 YYEEEE. CDR3 in DNA: TGTGCCAGCAGCTCCCAAGCGGGAGACACAGATACGCAGTATTTT. This translates into CASSSQAGDTDTQYF.

The chain carries TRBV5-4 and TRBJ2-7, with TRBD1 identical over 9 bases. The CDR3 is made up of 13 amino acids. From germline, CDR1 is SGHNT and CDR2 YYREEE (reference sequence). The V gene end was trimmed by 6 bases and the J gene end by 5 bases; junction bases not matched to a gene: 6. CDR3 bases: TGTGCCAGCACGGAAGACAGGGGGGACGAGCAGTACTTC. Translation gives CASTEDRGDEQYF.

The chain employs TRBV7-2 and TRBJ1-1; D may be TRBD1 (5 bases). Trimming took off 2 bases at V and 1 base at J, with 11 bases between the two ends. Germline V gene lookup returns CDR1 SGHTA and CDR2 FQGNSA. The CDR3 is 15 residues long. The CDR3 spells CASSLFGGENTEAFF. As DNA, the CDR3 is TGTGCCAGCAGCTTATTCGGGGGGGAGAACACTGAAGCTTTCTTT.

This sequence joins TRBV4-1 and TRBJ2-7; D is unclear. V dropped 0 bases and J dropped 3 bases, with 6 bases sitting between them. The CDR3 runs 13 residues. Germline V lookup: CDR1 MGHRA, CDR2 YSYEKL. In nucleotides, the CDR3 is TGCGCCAGCAGCCAAGATCGTAGCTACGAGCAGTACTTC. Amino acid sequence: CASSQDRSYEQYF.

The rearrangement uses TRBV27 and TRBJ1-4; TRBD1 aligns across 9 bases. CDR1 MNHEY and CDR2 SMNVEV come from the germline V gene (reference sequence). The ends lost 5 bases at V and 6 bases at J; junction bases unmatched: 16. The length of the CDR3 is 18 residues. The CDR3: CASSKHGQGTAGYEKLFF. The CDR3 DNA sequence: TGTGCCAGCAGTAAACATGGACAGGGGACGGCGGGCTATGAAAAACTGTTTTTT.

The chain is built from TRBV9 and TRBJ2-2; D is perhaps TRBD2 (6 bases). This CDR3 is 22 amino acids long. Deletions cut 0 bases from V and 0 bases from J, with 27 bases between. Germline V CDR1 and CDR2: SGDLS, YYNGEE. CDR3 sequence: CASSVATGVLLARDTNTGELFF. For the CDR3, the DNA is TGTGCCAGCAGCGTAGCTACTGGGGTCTTGCTAGCGCGAGATACGAACACCGGGGAGCTGTTTTTT.

The gene calls are TRBV4-1 and TRBJ1-6, with 8 bases identical to TRBD1. V lost 0 bases and J lost 9; bases outside the gene matches: 7. Germline V gene lookup returns CDR1 MGHRA and CDR2 YSYEKL. The CDR3 covers 16 residues. The CDR3 spells CASSQDRGTGGSPLHF. In nucleotides, the CDR3 is TGCGCCAGCAGCCAAGATCGGGGTACAGGGGGTTCACCCCTCCACTTT.

V is TRBV9 and J is TRBJ2-3; 11 bases are shared with TRBD2. There are 19 residues in the CDR3. Germline-derived CDR1 and CDR2 are SGDLS and YYNGEE. J gave up 4 bases and V 3 bases, and 16 bases lay outside the gene matches. The CDR3 DNA is TGTGCCAGCAGCGACCCGACTAGCGGGGAGGGGGCTGACCCAGATACGCAGTATTTT. Protein: CASSDPTSGEGADPDTQYF.

The rearrangement links TRBV23-1 to TRBJ1-1; tentative D call: TRBD1 (6 bases). TRBV23-1 is an ORF for which the function is uncertain. The V and J ends lost 0 bases and 3 bases respectively, with 11 bases between them. The CDR3 sequence is 15 residues long. CDR3: CASSQSRGKDTEAFF. The CDR3 DNA reads as TGCGCCAGCAGTCAATCGAGGGGGAAGGACACTGAAGCTTTCTTT.

The chain is built from TRBV11-2 and TRBJ2-7, with 10 bases matching TRBD1. Germline values: CDR1 SGHAT, CDR2 FQNNGV. V was pared by 1 base and J by 3 bases, with 0 bases of the junction left unmatched. The CDR3 extends over 14 amino acids. The DNA of the CDR3 is TGTGCCAGCAGCTTAGGGACAGGGGGCTACGAGCAGTACTTC. Its translation is CASSLGTGGYEQYF.

The chain couples TRBV5-1 to TRBJ2-7; 9 bases match TRBD1. V gave up 1 base and J gave up 6 bases; unmatched junction bases: 2. The CDR3 is 13 amino acids. Germline-derived CDR1 and CDR2 are SGHRS and YFSETQ. The CDR3, as DNA: TGCGCCAGCAGCTTGCCGACAGGGGGCGAGCAGTACTTC. This encodes CASSLPTGGEQYF.

This clone was picked up one time. The rearrangement links TRBV30 to TRBJ1-1; D unresolved. Trimming took 7 bases from V and 3 from J, leaving 18 bases between them. The CDR3 consists of 14 residues. Germline loops: CDR1 GTSNPN, CDR2 SVGIG (reference sequence). The CDR3 coding sequence is TGTGCCTATGACCCGGCAAACGGGGACACTGAAGCTTTCTTT. Encoded protein: CAYDPANGDTEAFF.